The 8 T cell receptor beta chains given below trace back to one sample, sequenced in a study of shared clonotypes between healthy human individuals (dated by TCRdb to 2018 to 2020). Receptor libraries were prepared by the immunoSEQ multiplex PCR assay. TCRdb stores this immuneACCESS table with in-frame sequences only. Part of the clones is absent; in the studies checked, under half of the shortfall reflects unresolved V genes, and no reason is known for the rest. The sample has about 2.5 million clones on record, around 90% of them singletons. The top ten clones comprise 0.37% of the sample. Sequencing input: naive CD4+ T cells from PBMCs. In light of the paper, this sample's cell subset or site label describes: CD45RA+ positively selected. The receptor set was obtained from a man younger than 30 in good health. Some clones in this sample may be carry-over from other donors' samples.

This chain joins TRBV28 and TRBJ2-5; D perhaps matches TRBD2 (7 bases). Germline CDR1 is MDHEN and CDR2 is SYDVKM. Trimming shortened V by 6 bases and J by 9 bases, and 17 bases separated the two germline ends. This CDR3 region has 13 residues. The CDR3 DNA is TGTGCCAGCAGCATTACGGGGGGCAAGTCCCAGTACTTC. Translated: CASSITGGKSQYF.

The rearrangement links TRBV19 to TRBJ2-1, with D perhaps given as TRBD1 or TRBD2 (5 bases each). The germline CDR1 and CDR2 sequences are LNHDA and SQIVND (reference sequence). V dropped 7 bases and J dropped 10 bases, with 20 bases sitting between them. This CDR3 has 14 residues. CDR3 sequence reads: CASTRWGIPGEQFF. The CDR3, as DNA: TGTGCCAGTACACGATGGGGGATACCTGGGGAGCAGTTCTTC.

The CDR3 loop is CASSQAIGRNTGELFF. Here the CDR3 DNA reads TGCGCCAGCAGCCAAGCGATCGGGAGAAACACCGGGGAGCTGTTTTTT. The genes are TRBV4-3 and TRBJ2-2; TRBD2 is a possible D gene (6 bases). The CDR3 consists of 16 residues. V lost 1 base, J lost 2 bases, and 11 bases lay in between. The V gene's germline CDR1 is LGHNA and CDR2 YSLEER.

The chain employs TRBV15 and TRBJ1-2, with D hard to call. V dropped 4 bases and J dropped 4 bases, with 16 bases sitting between them. In germline, CDR1 is LNHNV, CDR2 YYDKDF (reference sequence). This CDR3 region has 15 residues. The CDR3 spells CATSTTVGILYGYTF. Here the CDR3 DNA reads TGTGCCACCAGCACCACTGTCGGGATCCTCTATGGCTACACCTTC.

The chain recombines TRBV6-5 with TRBJ2-7, with 8 nucleotides matching TRBD2. Germline CDR1 is MNHEY and CDR2 is SVGAGI. The junction had 5 bases not matched to a gene; V was cut back by 6 bases and J by 1 base. There are 14 residues in the CDR3. The CDR3 is CASRPGTSSYEQYF. The CDR3 bases are TGTGCCAGCAGGCCCGGGACTAGTTCCTACGAGCAGTACTTC.

The gene calls are TRBV7-6 and TRBJ2-2; 7 bases are shared with TRBD1. The CDR3 is 17 residues long. The ends lost 0 bases at V and 6 bases at J; junction bases unmatched: 10. Germline loops: CDR1 SGHVS, CDR2 FNYEAQ. Written as DNA, the CDR3 is TGTGCCAGCAGCTTAGCGCCTGACAGGGTGATTGCCGGGGAGCTGTTTTTT. Protein: CASSLAPDRVIAGELFF.

This chain links TRBV5-5 with TRBJ2-1; the D is unclear. Germline CDR1 is SGHKS and CDR2 is YYEKEE (reference sequence). Trimming took off 4 bases at V and 0 bases at J, with 14 bases between the two ends. The CDR3 sequence is 16 residues long. The CDR3, as DNA: TGTGCCAGCAGCGACCTATCCAGTAGCTCCTACAATGAGCAGTTCTTC. Its protein product is CASSDLSSSSYNEQFF.

The chain employs TRBV28 and TRBJ1-1, with D uncertain. CDR1 is MDHEN, CDR2 SYDVKM, per germline. CDR3 length equals 15 residues. V lost 1 base to trimming and J lost 0 bases, with 9 bases between them. CDR3 residues: CASSLYLTLNTEAFF. CDR3 coding DNA: TGTGCCAGCAGTTTATATTTGACTTTGAACACTGAAGCTTTCTTT.